These 17 T cell receptor beta chains originate from one sample sequenced in a study of tumor-infiltrating lymphocytes in primary liver carcinoma. Both RNA and DNA were isolated together from approximately 20-30 mg of bulk tissue that had not been sorted. Reverse transcription of 500 to 650 ng total RNA with a constant-region primer produced TCR beta cDNA. Slightly modified ARM-PCR, run as three nested multiplex PCR rounds, produced the TCR beta libraries. The study ran its first two PCR rounds for approximately 10 cycles each, using TRBV1-TRBV30 forward primers and a C-beta reverse primer. In TCRdb, the multiplex PCR reads were re-called with MiXCR into one record per CDR3 protein. The table lists tens of thousands of distinct CDR3 sequences, 71% of them singletons. The specimen was liver tumor tissue from sampling region 2. Sample subset: tumor region T2, inferior pole. The receptors stem from a middle-aged man with primary liver carcinoma and hepatitis B virus infection.

About this clonotype: A read error may account for a junction end that differs from germline. The chain uses TRBV28 and TRBJ2-4; D assignment may be TRBD1 or TRBD2 (5 bases each). Germline V CDR1 and CDR2: MDHEN, SYDVKM. The CDR3 sequence is 11 residues long. The CDR3 DNA reads TGTACCAGCAGTTTATTTGGGACGGTCACGTTC. Encoded protein: CTSSLFGTVTF.

As for this clonotype: A clone one base away is much larger, so this may be a read error. The rearrangement uses TRBV5-6 and TRBJ1-2; unclear D gene. Germline CDR1 and CDR2: SGHDT and YYEEEE. CDR3 length equals 14 residues. CDR3 sequence reads: CASSLEMEAYSYTF. Here the CDR3 DNA reads TGTGCCAGCAGCTTGGAGATGGAGGCCTATAGCTACACCTTC. Looking up the rest from reference TRBV5-6 and TRBJ1-2 gives the full variable domain: DAGVTQSPTHLIKTRGQQVTLRCSPKSGHDTVSWYQQALGQGPQFIFQYYEEEERQRGNFPDRFSGHQFPNYSSELNVNALLLGDSALYLCASSLEMEAYSYTFGSGTRLTVV.

This clonotype appeared a few times. Possible read error: a much larger clone is one base away. This rearrangement joins TRBV29-1 to TRBJ1-5; tentative D call: TRBD1 (5 bases). With 4 bases removed from V and 7 bases from J, the gap between germline ends came to 11 bases. The CDR3 extends over 12 amino acids. CDR1 and CDR2 (germline): SQVTM, ANQGSEA. The CDR3 coding sequence is TGCAGCGTTGGCGGGACGGGGCAGCCCCAGCATTTT. Translated: CSVGGTGQPQHF.

This clonotype has a count of ten or more. Written as DNA, the CDR3 is TGTGCCAGCACCCGGAGCAATGAGCAGTTCTTC. Residues: CASTRSNEQFF. The V call is TRBV12-3 or TRBV12-4, the J call TRBJ2-1, with D uncertain. The CDR3 extends over 11 amino acids. Trimming took 7 bases from V and 6 from J, leaving 7 bases between them.

In the case of this clonotype: The conserved phenylalanine or tryptophan is not found at the CDR3 terminus, so this likely reflects a read error. The V and J genes are TRBV11-2 and TRBJ1-4; unclear D gene. Between the trimmed V and J ends, which lost 7 bases and 5 bases, there was a span of 20 bases. CDR3 length equals 16 residues. Germline CDR1 SGHAT, CDR2 FQNNGV. The CDR3 protein is CASNKTPGGANEKLFY. As DNA, the CDR3 is TGTGCCAGCAACAAGACTCCAGGCGGAGCAAATGAAAAACTGTTTTAT.

On this clonotype itself: The junction does not match germline at one end; this may be a read error. The CDR3 loop is CDSSPLDNNNNEHFF. CDR3 nucleotides: TGCGACAGCAGCCCGCTCGATAACAACAACAATGAGCACTTCTTC. The V and J genes are TRBV4-1 and TRBJ2-1; D is ambiguous. This CDR3 spans 15 amino acids. Per the germline V gene, CDR1 is MGHRA and CDR2 is YSYEKL.

This clonotype was seen a few times. This may arise from a read error, as a much more abundant clone is one base away. The V gene is TRBV29-1, the J gene TRBJ1-1; D uncertain. The CDR3 has 15 amino acids. V lost 4 bases and J lost 3, with 18 bases in between. Germline CDR1 SQVTM, CDR2 ANQGSEA. The CDR3 nucleotides are TGCAGCGTTGGATCCGGGTGGGGTATGGACACTGAAGCTTTCTTT. Its protein is CSVGSGWGMDTEAFF.

A word on this clonotype: One end of the junction does not line up with germline, which may come from a read error. The chain couples TRBV4-1 to TRBJ2-1; TRBD2 matches 7 bases. CDR1 and CDR2 (germline): MGHRA, YSYEKL. The CDR3 consists of 15 residues. CDR3 nucleotide sequence: TGCGCCAGCAGCCTCCGGAATAGCGGGTACAAAAAGCAATTCTTC. Protein product: CASSLRNSGYKKQFF.

Worth noting for this clonotype: This may be a read error: a much more frequent sequence differs by one nucleotide. The chain employs TRBV4-3 and TRBJ1-2, with 8 bases matching TRBD1. The CDR3 is 14 amino acids. Germline CDR1 LGHNA, CDR2 YSLEER. The DNA of the CDR3 is TGCGCCAGCAGCTTCCAGGGGGCAGGCTATGGCTACGCCTTC. This encodes CASSFQGAGYGYAF.

This clonotype came up a few times. The rearrangement joins TRBV11-2 to TRBJ2-3; D is perhaps TRBD1 (6 bases). In germline, CDR1 is SGHAT, CDR2 FQNNGV. Trimming cost V 6 bases and J 6 bases, with 13 bases left between them. The CDR3 length is 13 residues. In DNA, the CDR3 is TGTGCCAGCAGGACAGGAAACGTGGATACGCAGTATTTT. Translation: CASRTGNVDTQYF.

This clonotype was recorded once. The chain links TRBV6-5 to TRBJ2-1; D remains unclear. The CDR3 runs 14 residues. Trimming took 5 bases from V and 16 from J, leaving 24 bases between them. CDR1 and CDR2 from the germline V gene are MNHEY and SVGAGI. CDR3 sequence reads: CASSLHGSYNERFF. CDR3 DNA sequence: TGTGCCAGCAGTCTACATGGGTCCTACAATGAGCGATTCTTC.

As for this clonotype: One end of the junction does not line up with germline, which may come from a read error. This chain joins TRBV15 and TRBJ1-6; weak D call: TRBD1 (5 bases). The CDR3 has 17 amino acids. Germline values: CDR1 LNHNV, CDR2 YYDKDF (reference sequence). The CDR3 here is CATNRPPKGTANSPLHF. In DNA form, the CDR3 reads TGTGCCACCAACAGACCTCCGAAAGGGACGGCTAATTCACCCCTCCACTTT.

This clonotype was picked up one time. The junction departs from the called germline gene at one end, perhaps through a read error. The gene calls are TRBV10-3 and TRBJ2-1, with a weak D call TRBD1 (5 bases). This CDR3 contains 13 residues. Germline-derived CDR1 and CDR2 are ENHRY and SYGVKD. The CDR3 DNA is TGTGCCTTCAGTGGGGTATCCGACAGTGAGCAGTTCTTC. Protein: CAFSGVSDSEQFF.

Comment on this clonotype: At one end, the junction sequence differs from germline, possibly due to a read error. V usage is TRBV4-3 and J usage is TRBJ2-1, with D unclear. The germline gives CDR1 LGHNA, CDR2 YSLEER. This CDR3 is 15 amino acids long. The CDR3 protein is CASSQELALKNEQFF. The CDR3 DNA reads TGTGCCAGCAGCCAAGAACTCGCCCTGAAGAATGAGCAGTTCTTC.

Comments on this clonotype: A read error may be the cause here, since a much bigger clone is one base away. The chain is built from TRBV6-6 and TRBJ2-7, with unresolved D. The germline V and J ends were trimmed by 5 bases and 6 bases, with 11 bases remaining between them. Germline lookup yields CDR1 MNHNY and CDR2 SVGAGI (reference sequence). The CDR3 has 12 amino acids. CDR3 residues: CASSPTLGEQYF. Written as DNA, the CDR3 is TGTGCCAGCAGTCCTACCCTAGGCGAGCAGTACTTC.

The chain couples TRBV15 to TRBJ2-5; 9 positions agree with TRBD1. V was pared by 4 bases and J by 5 bases, with 8 bases of the junction left unmatched. This CDR3 spans 15 amino acids. Germline CDR1 and CDR2: LNHNV and YYDKDF (reference sequence). CDR3 nucleotide sequence: TGTGCCACCAGCAACTTGACAGGGGGTGAGGAGACCCAGTACTTC. Its protein is CATSNLTGGEETQYF.

Comments on this clonotype: This CDR3 is missing its conserved last phenylalanine or tryptophan, likely due to a read error. No DNA is shown, since the ends of the CDR3 on it are uncertain; the CDR3 is the one TCRdb lists. The chain combines TRBV24-1 with TRBJ2-1. Germline V CDR1 and CDR2: KGHDR, SFDVKD. The CDR3 length equals 14 residues, ends included. CDR3 amino acids: CATSSEARYNELFL.